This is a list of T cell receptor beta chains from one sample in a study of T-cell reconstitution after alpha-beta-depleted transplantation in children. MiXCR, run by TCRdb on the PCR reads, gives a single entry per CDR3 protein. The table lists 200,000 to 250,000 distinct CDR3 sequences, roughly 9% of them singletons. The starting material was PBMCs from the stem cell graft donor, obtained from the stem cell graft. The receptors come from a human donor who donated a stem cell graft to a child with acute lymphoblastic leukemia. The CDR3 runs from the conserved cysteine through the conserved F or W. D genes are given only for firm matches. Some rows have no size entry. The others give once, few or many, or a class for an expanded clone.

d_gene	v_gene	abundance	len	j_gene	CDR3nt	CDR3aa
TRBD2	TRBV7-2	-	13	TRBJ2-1	TGTGCCAGCAGCCTAGAGCGGGGGGTTGAGCAGTTCTTC	CASSLERGVEQFF
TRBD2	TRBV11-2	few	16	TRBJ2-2	TGTGCCAGCAGCAGTAGCGGGGGGCCCTTTATAGGGGAGCTGTTTTTT	CASSSSGGPFIGELFF
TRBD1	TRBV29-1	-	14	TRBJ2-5	TGCAGCGTTGACCCCGGGACAGGGGGAGAGACCCAGTACTTC	CSVDPGTGGETQYF
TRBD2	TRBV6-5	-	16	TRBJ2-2	TGTGCCAGCAGTTCCCCGGGACTAGCCTTGACCGGGGAGCTGTTTTTT	CASSSPGLALTGELFF
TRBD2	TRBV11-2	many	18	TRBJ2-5	TGTGCCAGCAGCTCCCAACTAGCGGGGGGGCGGTTGGAAGAGACCCAGTACTTC	CASSSQLAGGRLEETQYF
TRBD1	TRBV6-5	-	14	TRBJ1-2	TGTGCCAGTGGGACAGGGGTTACTAACTATGGCTACACCTTC	CASGTGVTNYGYTF
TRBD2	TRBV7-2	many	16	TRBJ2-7	TGTGCCAGCAGCTTAGTCGGCGGGGGGGAGTCCTACGAGCAGTACTTC	CASSLVGGGESYEQYF
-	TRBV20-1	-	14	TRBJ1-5	TGCAGTGCTAGTCTTGGCAGCTACAATCAGCCCCAGCATTTT	CSASLGSYNQPQHF
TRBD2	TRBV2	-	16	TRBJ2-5	TGTGCCAGCATTCCAAGAGCGGGGGGCATCCAAGAGACCCAGTACTTC	CASIPRAGGIQETQYF
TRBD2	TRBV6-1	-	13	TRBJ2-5	TGTGCCAGTGGAGAGCGGGGCCAAGAGACCCAGTACTTC	CASGERGQETQYF